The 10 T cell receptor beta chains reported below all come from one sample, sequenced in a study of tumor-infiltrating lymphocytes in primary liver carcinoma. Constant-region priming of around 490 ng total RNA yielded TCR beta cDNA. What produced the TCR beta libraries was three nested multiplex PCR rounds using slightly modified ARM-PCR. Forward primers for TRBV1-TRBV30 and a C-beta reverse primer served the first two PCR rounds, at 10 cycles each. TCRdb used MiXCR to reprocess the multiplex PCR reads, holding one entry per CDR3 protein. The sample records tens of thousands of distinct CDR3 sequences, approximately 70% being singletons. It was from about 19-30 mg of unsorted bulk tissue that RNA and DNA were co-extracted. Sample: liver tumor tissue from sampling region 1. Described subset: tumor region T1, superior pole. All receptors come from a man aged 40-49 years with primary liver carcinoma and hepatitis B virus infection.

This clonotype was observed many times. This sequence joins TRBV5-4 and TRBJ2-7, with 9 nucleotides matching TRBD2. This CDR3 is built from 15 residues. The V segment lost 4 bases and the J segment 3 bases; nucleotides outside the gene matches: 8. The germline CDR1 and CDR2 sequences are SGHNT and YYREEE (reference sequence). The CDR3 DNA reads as TGTGCCAGCAGCACCGGGACTAGCAGAGACTACGAGCAGTACTTC. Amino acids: CASSTGTSRDYEQYF. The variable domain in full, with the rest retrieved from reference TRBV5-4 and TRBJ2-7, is ETGVTQSPTHLIKTRGQQVTLRCSSQSGHNTVSWYQQALGQGPQFIFQYYREEENGRGNFPPRFSGLQFPNYSSELNVNALELDDSALYLCASSTGTSRDYEQYFGPGTRLTVT.

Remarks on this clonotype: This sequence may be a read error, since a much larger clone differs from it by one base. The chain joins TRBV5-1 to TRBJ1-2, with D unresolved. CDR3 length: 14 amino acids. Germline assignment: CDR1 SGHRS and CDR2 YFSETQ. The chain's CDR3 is CASSPGDAIYDYTF. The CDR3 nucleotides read TGCGCCAGCAGCCCGGGAGATGCTATCTATGACTACACCTTC.

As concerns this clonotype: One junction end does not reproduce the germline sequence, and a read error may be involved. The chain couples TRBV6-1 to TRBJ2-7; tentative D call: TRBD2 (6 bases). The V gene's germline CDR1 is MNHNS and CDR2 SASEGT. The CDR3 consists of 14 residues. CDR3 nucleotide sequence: TGTGACAGCAAGGGCGCGGGATTAGCCTACGAGCAGTACTTC. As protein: CDSKGAGLAYEQYF.

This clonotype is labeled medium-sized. Here the CDR3 DNA reads TGTGCCAGCAGCCAAGAATCGTCTAGATGGGGCTACACCTTC. Protein product: CASSQESSRWGYTF. J is TRBJ1-2 and V is TRBV4-2, with D uncertain. Germline values: CDR1 LGHNA, CDR2 YNFKEQ. Trimming removed 0 bases from V and 8 bases from J, with 13 bases in between. This CDR3 contains 14 residues.

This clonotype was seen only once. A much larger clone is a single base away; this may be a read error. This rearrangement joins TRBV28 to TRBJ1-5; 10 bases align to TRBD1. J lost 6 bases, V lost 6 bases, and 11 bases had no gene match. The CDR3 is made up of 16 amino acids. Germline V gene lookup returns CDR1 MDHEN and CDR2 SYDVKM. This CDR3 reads CASRMTGGFNSQPQHF. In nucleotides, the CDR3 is TGTGCCAGCAGGATGACAGGGGGCTTTAACAGTCAGCCCCAGCATTTT.

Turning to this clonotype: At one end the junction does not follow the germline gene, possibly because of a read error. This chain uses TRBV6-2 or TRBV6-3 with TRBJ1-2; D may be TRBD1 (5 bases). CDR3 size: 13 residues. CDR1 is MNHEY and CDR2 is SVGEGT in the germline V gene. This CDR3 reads CASSYSIQVGYAF. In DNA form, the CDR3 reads TGTGCCAGCAGTTACTCTATACAGGTAGGCTACGCCTTC.

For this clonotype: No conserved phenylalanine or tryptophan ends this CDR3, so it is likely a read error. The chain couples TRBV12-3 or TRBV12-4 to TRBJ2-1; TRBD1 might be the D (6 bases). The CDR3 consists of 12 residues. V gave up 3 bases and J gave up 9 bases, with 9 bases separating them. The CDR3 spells CASSFIQGEQFL. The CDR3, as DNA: TGTGCCAGCAGTTTCATACAGGGTGAGCAGTTCCTC.

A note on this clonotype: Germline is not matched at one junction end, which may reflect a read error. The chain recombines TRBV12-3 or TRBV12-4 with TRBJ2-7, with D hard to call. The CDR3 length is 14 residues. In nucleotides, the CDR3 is TGTGCCAGCAGTTTAAGAGTTAGCCCCTACGAGCTGTACTTC. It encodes CASSLRVSPYELYF.

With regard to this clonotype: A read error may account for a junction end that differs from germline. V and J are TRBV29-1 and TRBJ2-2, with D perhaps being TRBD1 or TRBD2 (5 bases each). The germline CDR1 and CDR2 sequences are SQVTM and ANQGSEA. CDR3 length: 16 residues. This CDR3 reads CSVETSGGANTEELFF. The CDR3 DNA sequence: TGCAGTGTTGAAACTAGTGGGGGAGCGAACACCGAGGAGCTGTTTTTT.

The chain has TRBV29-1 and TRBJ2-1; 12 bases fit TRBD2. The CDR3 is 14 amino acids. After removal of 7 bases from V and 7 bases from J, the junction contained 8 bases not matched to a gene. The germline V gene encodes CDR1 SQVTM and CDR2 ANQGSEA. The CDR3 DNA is TGCAGCGACGGACTAGCGGGATTGTCTAATGAGCAGTTCTTC. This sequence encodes CSDGLAGLSNEQFF.